Listed below are T cell receptor beta chains from one sample, sequenced in a study of chemoradiotherapy in HPV16-positive cancers. Measured with immunoSEQ multiplex PCR; TCRdb has only the in-frame clones, and not every one. The table has 30,000 to 40,000 clones, around four fifths seen once; the top ten hold less than 5%. The sample was blood, taken from a patient who underwent chemoradiotherapy. Source of these receptors: a human donor with HPV-associated anogenital cancer. CDR3s include the opening cysteine and the closing phenylalanine or tryptophan. A D gene is named only where the DNA matches it firmly. Clone size appears in some rows only: once, few, many, or a class for an expanded clone.

clone_size	d_call	v_call	j_call	cdr3_length	cdr3_aa	cdr3_nt
-	TRBD1	TRBV6-5	TRBJ1-5	13	CASSRTGDSGQHF	TGTGCCAGCAGTCGGACAGGGGATAGCGGCCAGCATTTT
-	-	TRBV15	TRBJ2-6	17	CATSRRFQGTGANVLTF	TGTGCCACCAGCAGGAGGTTTCAGGGGACTGGGGCCAACGTCCTGACTTTC
once	TRBD2	TRBV5-6	TRBJ2-6	15	CATLLAGSGANVLTF	TGTGCCACCCTACTAGCGGGGTCTGGGGCCAACGTCCTGACTTTC
-	TRBD1	TRBV9	TRBJ1-6	15	CASSVTGFRNSPLHF	TGTGCCAGCAGCGTGACAGGGTTTAGAAATTCACCCCTCCACTTT
-	-	TRBV27	TRBJ1-2	13	CASSSDRMRGYTF	TGTGCCAGCAGTTCAGACAGGATGCGGGGCTACACCTTC
-	-	TRBV5-5	TRBJ1-5	19	CASSFKPGPSQGGNQPQHF	TGTGCCAGCAGCTTCAAACCGGGACCCTCCCAAGGGGGCAATCAGCCCCAGCATTTT
-	-	TRBV29-1	TRBJ2-3	14	CSVEGRGTRMTQYF	TGCAGCGTTGAAGGTCGAGGGACGAGAATGACGCAGTATTTT
-	-	TRBV5-1	TRBJ1-5	14	CASSLVYGRQPQHF	TGCGCCAGCAGCTTGGTCTATGGTAGGCAGCCCCAGCATTTT
-	TRBD2	TRBV19	TRBJ2-1	13	CASSIDGLAGKFF	TGTGCCAGTAGTATAGACGGACTAGCGGGGAAGTTCTTC
-	TRBD2	TRBV30	TRBJ2-5	13	CAWSSSGVETQYF	TGTGCCTGGTCTTCTAGCGGGGTGGAGACCCAGTACTTC
-	-	TRBV7-9	TRBJ2-5	14	CASNKLGGVETQYF	TGTGCCAGCAACAAACTGGGGGGAGTAGAGACCCAGTACTTC
few	-	TRBV9	TRBJ1-5	13	CASSEEPGGPQHF	TGTGCCAGCAGCGAAGAGCCCGGAGGACCCCAGCATTTT
-	-	TRBV10-1	TRBJ1-2	15	CASSESIGGLYGYTF	TGCGCCAGCAGTGAGTCAATCGGGGGCCTCTATGGCTACACCTTC
-	TRBD2	TRBV11-3	TRBJ2-1	17	CASSFRLAGGLGGEQFF	TGTGCCAGCAGCTTCCGACTAGCGGGGGGGCTGGGTGGGGAGCAGTTCTTC
-	TRBD1	TRBV6-1	TRBJ2-7	14	CASSAGGSTYEQYF	TGTGCCAGCAGTGCAGGGGGCAGCACCTACGAGCAGTACTTC
-	TRBD1	TRBV13	TRBJ2-7	15	CASSLEGQEGGEQYF	TGTGCCAGCAGCTTAGAGGGACAGGAAGGGGGTGAGCAGTACTTC
-	-	TRBV6-5	TRBJ1-5	15	CASSYERNSNQPQHF	TGTGCCAGCAGTTACGAAAGGAATAGCAATCAGCCCCAGCATTTT
-	-	TRBV19	TRBJ1-5	17	CASSIVVSSYSNQPQHF	TGTGCCAGTAGTATAGTGGTGAGCAGCTATAGCAATCAGCCCCAGCATTTT
once	-	TRBV18	TRBJ2-7	14	CASSPGQESYEQYF	TGTGCCAGCTCACCCGGTCAGGAGTCCTACGAGCAGTACTTC
-	-	TRBV4-1	TRBJ1-1	13	CATRGRVVTEAFF	TGCGCCACCCGGGGGAGGGTAGTCACTGAAGCTTTCTTT
-	TRBD2	TRBV11-2	TRBJ2-5	17	CASSLGELAVEQETQYF	TGTGCCAGCAGCTTGGGGGAACTAGCGGTAGAACAAGAGACCCAGTACTTC
-	-	TRBV5-7	TRBJ1-3	17	CASSVPRDNLSGNTIYF	TGTGCCAGCAGCGTCCCCCGGGACAACCTCTCTGGAAACACCATATATTTT
once	TRBD1	TRBV11-2	TRBJ1-6	16	CASRGQGISYNSPLHF	TGTGCCAGCAGAGGACAGGGAATTTCCTATAATTCACCCCTCCACTTT
-	TRBD1	TRBV7-6	TRBJ1-2	16	CASSLAGAGGAEGYTF	TGTGCCAGCAGCTTAGCCGGGGCAGGGGGTGCGGAGGGCTACACCTTC
-	TRBD1	TRBV4-3	TRBJ1-1	15	CASSQTDRGGTEAFF	TGCGCCAGCAGCCAAACGGACAGGGGGGGAACTGAAGCTTTCTTT